This passage covers 12 T cell receptor beta chains from one sample sequenced in a study of radiation and T cells in renal cell carcinoma. Generated by immunoSEQ multiplex PCR, the TCRdb table keeps only in-frame clones and is missing some. This sample has approximately 85,000 clones; 80% to 90% occur once, and the top ten carry more than 4.5%. Time point here: blood 4 weeks post-SBRT, at nephrectomy. Treatment indicated: 15 Gy SBRT to primary tumor, nephrectomy 4 weeks later. The sequencing used blood, collected from a patient whose treatment included radiotherapy and nephrectomy. These receptors were obtained from a woman in her 70s with renal cell carcinoma.

This sequence joins TRBV5-4 and TRBJ1-3; 7 bases line up with TRBD1. CDR1 and CDR2 from the germline V gene are SGHNT and YYREEE (reference sequence). With 4 bases clipped from V and 3 bases from J, the junction kept 7 bases outside the gene matches. The CDR3 has 15 residues. The CDR3 here is CASSLDRVHGNTIYF. The CDR3 DNA is TGTGCCAGCAGCCTTGACAGGGTCCATGGAAACACCATATATTTT.

The rearrangement links TRBV27 to TRBJ2-2; TRBD1 is a possible D gene (6 bases). Trimming cost V 3 bases and J 6 bases, with 8 bases left between them. The CDR3 is made up of 13 amino acids. Germline values: CDR1 MNHEY, CDR2 SMNVEV (reference sequence). The CDR3 protein is CASSFGGAGELFF. CDR3 coding DNA: TGTGCCAGCAGTTTTGGGGGCGCCGGGGAGCTGTTTTTT.

The chain employs TRBV5-1 and TRBJ1-6; unclear D gene. Germline values: CDR1 SGHRS, CDR2 YFSETQ. CDR3 length: 15 amino acids. Trimming took 0 bases from V and 2 from J, leaving 6 bases between them. The chain's CDR3 is CASSLEGTYNSPLHF. CDR3 DNA sequence: TGCGCCAGCAGCTTGGAAGGGACCTATAATTCACCCCTCCACTTT.

The chain has TRBV15 and TRBJ1-2, with D possibly matching TRBD1 (6 bases). Germline values: CDR1 LNHNV, CDR2 YYDKDF (reference sequence). The CDR3 is 16 amino acids. V dropped 5 bases and J dropped 6 bases, with 22 bases sitting between them. The CDR3 bases are TGTGCCACCAGCCCCTACCCCCCGCAGGGACAAGATGGCTACACCTTC. This gives the protein CATSPYPPQGQDGYTF.

The gene calls are TRBV6-1 and TRBJ2-7; D possibly matches TRBD1 or TRBD2 (5 bases each). The ends were cut back, 6 bases at V and 7 bases at J, with 22 bases in the middle. CDR1 and CDR2 (germline): MNHNS, SASEGT. The CDR3 is 15 amino acids. CDR3 nucleotide sequence: TGTGCCAGCAGGGCGGCCGGGGCCCCCTTCGGGGAGCAGTACTTC. Translating it yields CASRAAGAPFGEQYF.

This sequence joins TRBV4-1 and TRBJ1-5, with unresolved D. Germline V lookup: CDR1 MGHRA, CDR2 YSYEKL. The CDR3 has 13 residues. Trimming pared 1 base from V and 7 bases from J, leaving 8 bases between. The CDR3 protein is CASSQGWEQPQHF. The CDR3 bases are TGCGCCAGCAGCCAAGGTTGGGAACAGCCCCAGCATTTT.

The chain joins TRBV18 to TRBJ2-1, with D perhaps TRBD2 (5 bases). V was shortened by 2 bases and J by 6 bases, with 17 bases between the two germline ends. This CDR3 spans 16 amino acids. From germline, CDR1 is KGHSH and CDR2 LQKENI. CDR3 coding DNA: TGTGCCAGCTCACCAAGGAGTATTAGCGCAGGCAATGAGCAGTTCTTC. It specifies CASSPRSISAGNEQFF.

The rearrangement joins TRBV28 to TRBJ1-3, with no clear D. This CDR3 comprises 15 residues. Germline V gene lookup returns CDR1 MDHEN and CDR2 SYDVKM. The ends were cut back, 3 bases at V and 0 bases at J, with 9 bases in the middle. Here the CDR3 reads CASSFRLSSGNTIYF. Here the CDR3 DNA reads TGTGCCAGCAGTTTTAGATTAAGCTCTGGAAACACCATATATTTT.

The chain recombines TRBV30 with TRBJ1-6; D unresolved. The CDR3 totals 15 residues. Trimming took 3 bases from V and 7 from J, leaving 16 bases between them. Germline V lookup: CDR1 GTSNPN, CDR2 SVGIG (reference sequence). CDR3 residues: CAWSPRRGSNSPLHF. In DNA form, the CDR3 reads TGTGCCTGGAGCCCCCGACGGGGATCAAATTCACCCCTCCACTTT. The variable domain in full, with the rest retrieved from reference TRBV30 and TRBJ1-6, is SQTIHQWPATLVQPVGSPLSLECTVEGTSNPNLYWYRQAAGRGLQLLFYSVGIGQISSEVPQNLSASRPQDRQFILSSKKLLLSDSGFYLCAWSPRRGSNSPLHFGNGTRLTVT.

This clone was seen a handful of times. This sequence joins TRBV5-1 and TRBJ1-1; no definite D call. Per the germline V gene, CDR1 is SGHRS and CDR2 is YFSETQ. CDR3 length: 13 amino acids. V was trimmed by 0 bases and J by 1 base, leaving 4 bases between them. CDR3 sequence: CASSLDTNTEAFF. The CDR3, as DNA: TGCGCCAGCAGCTTGGACACGAACACTGAAGCTTTCTTT.

This sequence joins TRBV14 and TRBJ1-2; D is perhaps TRBD1 (6 bases). Trimming took 0 bases from V and 8 from J, leaving 16 bases between them. CDR1 and CDR2 from the germline V gene are SGHDN and FVKESK. CDR3 size: 15 residues. The CDR3 is CASSQDGRGVEGYTF. The CDR3 DNA sequence: TGTGCCAGCAGCCAAGACGGCAGGGGTGTCGAAGGCTACACCTTC.

The V call is TRBV7-2, the J call TRBJ1-1, with 7 nucleotides matching TRBD1. Looked up from germline, CDR1 is SGHTA and CDR2 is FQGNSA. This CDR3 has 15 amino acids. J was trimmed by 6 bases and V by 1 base; bases with no gene match: 8. In nucleotides, the CDR3 is TGTGCCAGCAGCTTAGAATCAGCAGGGGGATCTGAAGCTTTCTTT. Its translation: CASSLESAGGSEAFF.